These 21 T cell receptor beta chains were all obtained from the same sample, sequenced in a study of identical twins. TCRdb re-derived calls from the 5' RACE reads in MiXCR, one entry per CDR3 protein. This table has just over 450,000 distinct CDR3 sequences, around 14% appearing once. The same specimen was also included in a second study, on yellow fever vaccine responses in identical twins.

The sample taken for sequencing was CD4+ T cells sorted from blood. The receptors stem from a woman between 18 and 30 years old in good health.

This clonotype was recorded at least ten times. The gene calls are TRBV12-3 or TRBV12-4 and TRBJ2-3, with 7 bases aligning to TRBD1. V gave up 10 bases and J gave up 0 bases; unmatched junction bases: 10. CDR3 length equals 15 residues. This CDR3 reads CATGKGAGSTDTQYF. DNA of the CDR3: TGTGCCACCGGAAAGGGGGCAGGGAGCACAGATACGCAGTATTTT.

V is TRBV29-1 and J is TRBJ2-2; D is unclear. Trimming removed 1 base at V and 3 bases at J, with 6 bases between. The CDR3 covers 13 residues. Germline V gene data show CDR1 as SQVTM and CDR2 as ANQGSEA. This CDR3 is CSVEGSYTGELFF. In nucleotides, the CDR3 is TGCAGCGTTGAAGGGTCTTACACCGGGGAGCTGTTTTTT.

The chain has TRBV6-2 or TRBV6-3 and TRBJ2-7; D not certain. V gave up 4 bases and J gave up 7 bases, with 17 bases separating them. Germline CDR1 MNHEY, CDR2 SVGEGT. The CDR3 sequence is 14 residues long. In DNA form, the CDR3 reads TGTGCCAGCAGTTCTCAACGGAATGCCCAGGAGCAGTACTTC. It yields the protein CASSSQRNAQEQYF.

The chain uses TRBV20-1 and TRBJ2-7; 7 bases line up with TRBD1. Germline-derived CDR1 and CDR2 are DFQATT and SNEGSKA (reference sequence). This CDR3 has 12 residues. With V trimmed by 7 bases and J by 2 bases, 5 bases remained unmatched. CDR3 bases: TGCAGTGGACAGGGAAGTCCCTACGAGCAGTACTTC. It codes for CSGQGSPYEQYF.

The chain employs TRBV10-3 and TRBJ2-1; 16 positions match TRBD2. The CDR3 covers 16 residues. V was clipped by 10 bases and J by 6 bases; unmatched bases: 9. The V gene's germline CDR1 is ENHRY and CDR2 SYGVKD. CDR3 nucleotides: TGTGCCACCGGGACTAGCGGGGGGGCAAGATCCAATGAGCAGTTCTTC. Translated: CATGTSGGARSNEQFF.

The V call is TRBV20-1, the J call TRBJ1-2; perhaps TRBD1 as D (6 bases). The germline V and J ends were trimmed by 4 bases and 7 bases, with 7 bases remaining between them. Germline V gene sequence: CDR1 DFQATT, CDR2 SNEGSKA (reference sequence). This CDR3 contains 10 residues. Here the CDR3 reads CSATDSGYTF. In DNA form, the CDR3 reads TGCAGTGCTACGGACAGTGGCTACACCTTC.

V usage is TRBV5-1 and J usage is TRBJ2-1, with 11 bases aligning to TRBD2. This CDR3 contains 17 residues. Germline V lookup: CDR1 SGHRS, CDR2 YFSETQ. With 4 bases clipped from V and 4 bases from J, the junction kept 10 bases outside the gene matches. The CDR3 DNA reads as TGCGCCAGCAGCGTTTCGACCGGGACTAGCGGATACAATGAGCAGTTCTTC. Translating gives CASSVSTGTSGYNEQFF.

This clonotype was detected a few times. This sequence joins TRBV7-6 and TRBJ2-2, with TRBD2 matching 13 bases. The CDR3 runs to 16 residues. Germline V gene data show CDR1 as SGHVS and CDR2 as FNYEAQ. The J segment lost 5 bases and the V segment lost 6 bases, leaving 6 bases of the junction unmatched. The CDR3 DNA is TGTGCCAGCAGTAGACAACTAGCGGGAGGGACCGGGGAGCTGTTTTTT. Translation: CASSRQLAGGTGELFF.

This sequence joins TRBV7-2 and TRBJ2-3, with D possibly matching TRBD2 (6 bases). The germline V gene has CDR1 SGHTA and CDR2 FQGNSA. V lost 6 bases to trimming and J lost 7 bases, with 14 bases between them. The CDR3 length is 13 residues. CDR3 bases: TGTGCCAGCAGTCCAGACGGCGGGAATACGCAGTATTTT. Its translation: CASSPDGGNTQYF.

This clonotype has just a few counts. This rearrangement joins TRBV7-6 to TRBJ2-5; maybe TRBD1 (6 bases). The CDR3 totals 16 residues. CDR1 SGHVS and CDR2 FNYEAQ come from the germline V gene. V lost 5 bases and J 5 bases, leaving 21 bases between the germline ends. In DNA, the CDR3 is TGTGCCAGCAGCGGGGAACAGGGTGGCGTTGGGGAGACCCAGTACTTC. Protein: CASSGEQGGVGETQYF.

The rearrangement joins TRBV28 to TRBJ2-2; D may correspond to TRBD1 or TRBD2 (7 bases each). Per germline, CDR1 MDHEN and CDR2 SYDVKM. The CDR3 is 14 residues long. Trimming took off 7 bases at V and 4 bases at J, with 13 bases between the two ends. DNA for the CDR3: TGTGCCAGCATCCCCAGGGGGGGCACCGGGGAGCTGTTTTTT. It translates to CASIPRGGTGELFF.

The chain carries TRBV5-1 and TRBJ2-5, with TRBD2 identical over 10 bases. In germline, CDR1 is SGHRS, CDR2 YFSETQ. After removal of 4 bases from V and 7 bases from J, the junction contained 10 bases not matched to a gene. The CDR3 contains 15 residues. The CDR3 coding sequence is TGCGCCAGCAGCCTAACCGGACTAGCGGATTCGACCCAGTACTTC. It codes for CASSLTGLADSTQYF.

This clonotype was detected a few times. The V call is TRBV7-9, the J call TRBJ2-5, with 12 positions matching TRBD2. V lost 4 bases, J lost 4 bases, and 7 bases stayed unmatched. There are 16 residues in the CDR3. The V gene's germline CDR1 is SEHNR and CDR2 FQNEAQ (reference sequence). In nucleotides, the CDR3 is TGTGCCAGCAGCTCCCTAGCGGGAGGGCCTATAGAGACCCAGTACTTC. Its translation: CASSSLAGGPIETQYF.

Only one count was recorded for this clonotype. Written as DNA, the CDR3 is TGTGCCAGCAGTCTCAACAGGCCCCCTTGGCCCCAGCATTTT. Amino acid sequence: CASSLNRPPWPQHF. This sequence joins TRBV6-1 and TRBJ1-5; D is possibly TRBD1 (5 bases). Trimming removed 5 bases at V and 9 bases at J, with 17 bases between. The germline V gene encodes CDR1 MNHNS and CDR2 SASEGT. CDR3 length equals 14 residues.

The V and J genes are TRBV30 and TRBJ2-7; weak D call: TRBD2 (5 bases). This CDR3 spans 12 amino acids. The germline CDR1 and CDR2 sequences are GTSNPN and SVGIG (reference sequence). Trimming removed 2 bases from V and 5 bases from J, with 10 bases in between. CDR3 amino acids: CAWSPFGDEQYF. The CDR3 bases are TGTGCCTGGAGTCCCTTCGGGGACGAGCAGTACTTC.

This chain uses TRBV6-2 or TRBV6-3 with TRBJ2-3, with 14 bases fitting TRBD2. The ends lost 5 bases at V and 3 bases at J; junction bases unmatched: 19. CDR3 length equals 21 residues. Per germline, CDR1 MNHEY and CDR2 SVGEGT. This CDR3 is CASSPPPGMGGLAGVTDTQYF. CDR3 coding DNA: TGTGCCAGCAGTCCTCCCCCCGGTATGGGGGGACTAGCGGGAGTAACAGATACGCAGTATTTT.

This clonotype came up a few times. The V gene is TRBV4-3, the J gene TRBJ1-5; the D is unclear. There are 15 residues in the CDR3. Germline loops: CDR1 LGHNA, CDR2 YSLEER. V dropped 3 bases and J dropped 0 bases, with 9 bases sitting between them. The CDR3 region is CASSQSLYSNQPQHF. CDR3 nucleotide sequence: TGCGCCAGCAGCCAGTCTCTTTATAGCAATCAGCCCCAGCATTTT.

V is TRBV6-1 and J is TRBJ2-3; D is unclear. This CDR3 is built from 16 residues. The germline V and J ends were trimmed by 7 bases and 10 bases, with 27 bases remaining between them. Germline loops: CDR1 MNHNS, CDR2 SASEGT. CDR3: CASTPGRQNKKKSQYF. The CDR3 DNA sequence: TGTGCCAGCACCCCGGGTCGCCAAAATAAAAAAAAATCGCAGTATTTT.

In its sample, this clonotype was seen many times. The chain links TRBV12-3 or TRBV12-4 to TRBJ1-1, with 7 bases that match TRBD1. V lost 1 base, J lost 2 bases, and 4 bases stayed unmatched. The CDR3 is 15 residues long. CDR3 protein: CASSLGGQSNTEAFF. Here the CDR3 DNA reads TGTGCCAGCAGTTTAGGGGGACAGTCCAACACTGAAGCTTTCTTT.

This clonotype was counted between two and nine times. The V call is TRBV21-1, the J call TRBJ2-7; the table's D call, TRBD2, has no DNA check behind it. TRBV21-1 constitutes a pseudogene. CDR3 length: 15 residues. In nucleotides, the CDR3 is TGTGCCAGCAGCAAAGTGGAGGTTTGGGGCTACGAGCAGTACTTC. Translated: CASSKVEVWGYEQYF.

V and J are TRBV7-2 and TRBJ2-5, with 11 bases identical to TRBD2. The CDR3 consists of 15 residues. After removal of 5 bases from V and 8 bases from J, the junction contained 10 bases not matched to a gene. CDR1 SGHTA and CDR2 FQGNSA come from the germline V gene. CDR3 bases: TGTGCCAGCAGCCAGGGGACTAGCGGCTCTAAAACCCAGTACTTC. Protein product: CASSQGTSGSKTQYF.